The 32 T cell receptor beta chains presented below share a single source sample, sequenced in a study of T cell responses to AZD1222 COVID-19 vaccine. TCRdb's table, derived via immunoSEQ multiplex PCR, lists solely in-frame clones and lacks some. The data contain around 140,000 clones, roughly nine tenths of them singletons. The starting material was peripheral blood, obtained 28 days after the second AZD1222 dose. The receptors here all came from an adult who received the AZD1222 COVID-19 vaccine.

The CDR3 spells CASSRYRERGSNQPQHF. As DNA, the CDR3 is TGTGCCAGCAGCAGATACAGGGAGAGGGGCAGCAATCAGCCCCAGCATTTT. V gene TRBV7-8 combines with J gene TRBJ1-5; the D gene is possibly TRBD1 (6 bases). The CDR3 loop spans 17 amino acids. Germline V gene sequence: CDR1 SGHVS, CDR2 FQNEAQ. Trimming shortened V by 5 bases and J by 1 base, and 18 bases separated the two germline ends.

The chain employs TRBV5-6 and TRBJ1-2; 8 nucleotides agree with TRBD1. Germline-derived CDR1 and CDR2 are SGHDT and YYEEEE. The CDR3 is made up of 15 amino acids. V shed 4 bases, J shed 0 bases, and the junction held 5 bases outside the gene matches. DNA for the CDR3: TGTGCCAGCAGCAAAAACAGGGGGTCTAACTATGGCTACACCTTC. Translating it yields CASSKNRGSNYGYTF.

The chain uses TRBV6-4 and TRBJ2-1; D gene uncertain. V lost 3 bases and J lost 10, with 13 bases in between. This CDR3 is built from 13 residues. Per germline, CDR1 MRHNA and CDR2 SNTAGT. The CDR3 region is CASSENGVGEQFF. CDR3 nucleotide sequence: TGTGCCAGCAGTGAAAATGGAGTCGGGGAGCAGTTCTTC.

This rearrangement joins TRBV7-8 to TRBJ1-3; D not certain. V was pared by 0 bases and J by 4 bases, with 7 bases between. This CDR3 comprises 14 residues. CDR1 SGHVS and CDR2 FQNEAQ come from the germline V gene. CDR3 coding DNA: TGTGCCAGCAGCTTAGCTAGAGCGGGAAACACCATATATTTT. Translation gives CASSLARAGNTIYF.

V and J are TRBV4-1 and TRBJ1-3, with D possibly being TRBD1 (5 bases). This CDR3 is 17 amino acids long. V was trimmed by 4 bases and J by 0 bases, leaving 16 bases between them. In germline, CDR1 is MGHRA, CDR2 YSYEKL. This CDR3 is CASSRAGLVLSGNTIYF. CDR3 in DNA: TGCGCCAGCAGCCGAGCAGGGCTGGTCCTCTCTGGAAACACCATATATTTT.

The rearrangement uses TRBV5-4 and TRBJ2-3; possibly TRBD1 for D (6 bases). Trimming shortened V by 0 bases and J by 6 bases, and 14 bases separated the two germline ends. Germline CDR1 and CDR2: SGHNT and YYREEE (reference sequence). CDR3 length equals 15 residues. The chain's CDR3 is CASSLEWGTGDTQYF. In nucleotides, the CDR3 is TGTGCCAGCAGCTTGGAATGGGGTACAGGGGATACGCAGTATTTT.

J is TRBJ2-7 and V is TRBV20-1; D gene unclear. The CDR3 consists of 11 residues. Germline-derived CDR1 and CDR2 are DFQATT and SNEGSKA (reference sequence). V was trimmed by 4 bases and J by 5 bases, leaving 9 bases between them. The CDR3 reads CSAIGLDEQYF. DNA for the CDR3: TGCAGTGCTATAGGGCTGGACGAGCAGTACTTC.

The J gene is TRBJ1-1, the V gene TRBV6-5; the D gene is possibly TRBD1 (6 bases). The germline CDR1 and CDR2 sequences are MNHEY and SVGAGI. CDR3 length: 14 amino acids. V lost 2 bases, J lost 0 bases, and 7 bases lay in between. The CDR3 sequence is CASSYGQMNTEAFF. CDR3 DNA sequence: TGTGCCAGCAGTTACGGACAGATGAACACTGAAGCTTTCTTT.

The chain joins TRBV5-1 to TRBJ2-1; D remains ambiguous. V gave up 4 bases and J gave up 2 bases, with 13 bases separating them. CDR1 is SGHRS, CDR2 YFSETQ, per germline. The CDR3 is made up of 15 amino acids. The CDR3 coding sequence is TGCGCCAGCAGCCCAGCTAGGGTCCCCTACAATGAGCAGTTCTTC. The encoded protein is CASSPARVPYNEQFF.

This clone has a handful of counts. The chain employs TRBV6-4 and TRBJ1-4; D gene ambiguous. The CDR3 runs 14 residues. From germline, CDR1 is MRHNA and CDR2 SNTAGT. Trimming stripped 3 bases from V and 0 bases from J, with 5 bases between. DNA of the CDR3: TGTGCCAGCAGTGAAGAAGCAACTAATGAAAAACTGTTTTTT. Residues: CASSEEATNEKLFF.

The rearrangement links TRBV29-1 to TRBJ1-1, with 7 bases lining up with TRBD1. Losses at the gene ends were 0 bases for V and 1 base for J; bases not matched to a gene: 11. The CDR3 is 17 residues long. Germline CDR1 is SQVTM and CDR2 is ANQGSEA. CDR3 loop: CSVEDSRGLSGNTEAFF. CDR3 bases: TGCAGCGTTGAAGATTCGAGGGGGCTAAGTGGGAACACTGAAGCTTTCTTT.

The chain uses TRBV27 and TRBJ2-1; 14 positions match TRBD2. Germline V lookup: CDR1 MNHEY, CDR2 SMNVEV (reference sequence). The CDR3 spans 19 residues. The V and J ends lost 6 bases and 8 bases, in that order; junction bases with no gene match: 18. The CDR3: CASRSRLAGGPRGVDEQFF. CDR3 nucleotides: TGTGCCAGCAGGTCCCGACTAGCGGGAGGGCCTCGCGGCGTCGATGAGCAGTTCTTC.

V usage is TRBV2 and J usage is TRBJ1-1; maybe TRBD1 (5 bases). The V end lost 2 bases, the J end lost 1 base, and 11 bases lay between the germline ends. Germline values: CDR1 SNHLY, CDR2 FYNNEI. The length of the CDR3 is 15 residues. In DNA, the CDR3 is TGTGCCAGCAGTGAAAGGGGCCGTAGGAACACTGAAGCTTTCTTT. The encoded protein is CASSERGRRNTEAFF.

The rearrangement uses TRBV7-8 and TRBJ2-7; D call uncertain. This CDR3 comprises 11 residues. V shed 8 bases and J shed 1 base, with 6 bases lying between them. CDR1 is SGHVS, CDR2 FQNEAQ, per germline. In DNA form, the CDR3 reads TGTGCCAGCGGGAAATCCTACGAGCAGTACTTC. Its translation is CASGKSYEQYF.

The chain combines TRBV6-5 with TRBJ2-7, with D tentatively TRBD1 or TRBD2 (7 bases each). This CDR3 region has 16 residues. The germline V gene encodes CDR1 MNHEY and CDR2 SVGAGI. Trimming removed 2 bases at V and 2 bases at J, with 16 bases between. The CDR3 region is CASSYGPGRGPYEQYF. For the CDR3, the DNA is TGTGCCAGCAGTTACGGACCAGGGAGGGGGCCCTACGAGCAGTACTTC.

V and J are TRBV19 and TRBJ2-1; D is undetermined. CDR1 LNHDA and CDR2 SQIVND come from the germline V gene (reference sequence). The germline V and J ends were trimmed by 1 base and 4 bases, with 11 bases remaining between them. The CDR3 consists of 15 residues. In DNA form, the CDR3 reads TGTGCCAGTAGTATAGGGCCAGAAAAATACAATGAGCAGTTCTTC. Protein product: CASSIGPEKYNEQFF.

The rearrangement links TRBV5-1 to TRBJ1-1; D is possibly TRBD1 (6 bases). The CDR3 runs 15 residues. Germline assignment: CDR1 SGHRS and CDR2 YFSETQ. The V end was cut by 4 bases, the J end by 9 bases, with 22 bases between. The CDR3 sequence: CASSPSVRTDAKAFF. CDR3 nucleotides: TGCGCCAGCAGCCCATCGGTTCGGACAGACGCGAAAGCTTTCTTT.

This rearrangement joins TRBV14 to TRBJ2-3, with TRBD2 matching 8 bases. This CDR3 is built from 16 residues. Germline V gives CDR1 SGHDN, CDR2 FVKESK. V dropped 2 bases and J dropped 5; count of bases not matched to a gene: 9. CDR3 DNA sequence: TGTGCCAGCAGCCAATTAAGCGGGAGTTCAAAAGATACGCAGTATTTT. Its translation: CASSQLSGSSKDTQYF.

The J gene is TRBJ1-5, the V gene TRBV19, with 9 bases matching TRBD1. With V trimmed by 5 bases and J by 4 bases, 9 bases remained unmatched. Germline CDR1 LNHDA, CDR2 SQIVND (reference sequence). The CDR3 is made up of 16 amino acids. The CDR3: CASSRTGTGLNQPQHF. DNA for the CDR3: TGTGCCAGTAGTCGAACCGGGACAGGGCTTAATCAGCCCCAGCATTTT. Together with reference TRBV19 and TRBJ1-5, the CDR3 gives the full variable domain: DGGITQSPKYLFRKEGQNVTLSCEQNLNHDAMYWYRQDPGQGLRLIYYSQIVNDFQKGDIAEGYSVSREKKESFPLTVTSAQKNPTAFYLCASSRTGTGLNQPQHFGDGTRLSIL.

This clone was counted between two and nine times. This chain connects TRBV6-4 to TRBJ2-1; a possible D gene is TRBD2 (6 bases). The germline V and J ends were trimmed by 4 bases and 3 bases, with 10 bases remaining between them. Germline V CDR1 and CDR2: MRHNA, SNTAGT. This CDR3 spans 14 amino acids. In DNA, the CDR3 is TGTGCCAGCAGTGGGCGGGGAGACTACAATGAGCAGTTCTTC. Its translation: CASSGRGDYNEQFF.

In this sample, this clone turned up once. This chain links TRBV21-1 with TRBJ1-2; the table's D gene call, TRBD1, was not cross checked with the DNA. TRBV21-1 is flagged as a pseudogene. This CDR3 is built from 18 residues. CDR3 amino acids: CASSAPSPGTGVRYGYTF. CDR3 nucleotides: TGTGCCAGCAGCGCCCCCTCACCCGGGACAGGGGTTAGGTATGGCTACACCTTC.

The gene calls are TRBV6-2 or TRBV6-3 and TRBJ2-2, with 7 bases fitting TRBD1. Germline V gives CDR1 MNHEY, CDR2 SVGEGT. This CDR3 spans 14 amino acids. The ends lost 6 bases at V and 5 bases at J; junction bases unmatched: 6. The DNA for the CDR3 is TGTGCCAGCAGCCGACAGGGCCGGACCGGGGAGCTGTTTTTT. It encodes CASSRQGRTGELFF.

This chain's CDR3 is CASSEDAVMSGYTF. The CDR3 DNA reads as TGTGCCAGCAGCGAGGACGCAGTTATGAGCGGCTACACCTTC. V is TRBV6-4 and J is TRBJ1-2, with D hard to call. V lost 6 bases and J 8 bases, leaving 19 bases between the germline ends. Germline values: CDR1 MRHNA, CDR2 SNTAGT. This CDR3 contains 14 residues.

This clone occurred many times. The chain links TRBV10-1 to TRBJ2-7; 11 nucleotides align to TRBD2. The CDR3 consists of 15 residues. CDR1 is WNHNN, CDR2 SYGVQD, per germline (reference sequence). The V segment lost 10 bases and the J segment 3 bases; nucleotides outside the gene matches: 11. The CDR3 loop reads CAIPPPSGRNYEQYF. For the CDR3, the DNA is TGCGCCATCCCGCCCCCTAGCGGGAGGAACTACGAGCAGTACTTC.

This sequence joins TRBV30 and TRBJ1-3; 7 bases agree with TRBD1. The V and J ends lost 5 bases and 0 bases, in that order; junction bases with no gene match: 4. The CDR3 runs 14 residues. Looked up from germline, CDR1 is GTSNPN and CDR2 is SVGIG (reference sequence). The CDR3 protein is CAWGGTDSGNTIYF. In DNA, the CDR3 is TGTGCCTGGGGGGGGACAGACTCTGGAAACACCATATATTTT.

The chain employs TRBV19 and TRBJ2-6; D tentatively fits TRBD1 or TRBD2 (5 bases each). V gave up 10 bases and J gave up 3 bases, with 16 bases separating them. Germline V lookup: CDR1 LNHDA, CDR2 SQIVND (reference sequence). The CDR3 extends over 15 amino acids. The DNA for the CDR3 is TGTGCCACCGAGGGGCAGGGCGGTGGGGCCAACGTCCTGACTTTC. This codes for CATEGQGGGANVLTF. Full variable domain (missing parts from reference TRBV19 and TRBJ2-6): DGGITQSPKYLFRKEGQNVTLSCEQNLNHDAMYWYRQDPGQGLRLIYYSQIVNDFQKGDIAEGYSVSREKKESFPLTVTSAQKNPTAFYLCATEGQGGGANVLTFGAGSRLTVL.

Note on this clone: The junction shows a germline mismatch at one end, possibly a read error. The chain recombines TRBV19 with TRBJ1-5; D perhaps matches TRBD1 (5 bases). There are 15 residues in the CDR3. Germline CDR1 and CDR2: LNHDA and SQIVND (reference sequence). CDR3 coding DNA: TGTGCGAGTAAGGGGAACCTGGGGAGCAATCAGCCCCAGCATTTT. Its translation: CASKGNLGSNQPQHF.

The rearrangement joins TRBV10-3 to TRBJ1-6; tentatively, D is TRBD1 (5 bases). The germline V gene encodes CDR1 ENHRY and CDR2 SYGVKD. CDR3 length: 17 residues. V was trimmed by 2 bases and J by 8 bases, leaving 19 bases between them. CDR3 protein: CAISENALLGVDSPLHF. DNA for the CDR3: TGTGCCATCAGTGAGAATGCCCTCCTGGGGGTGGATTCACCCCTCCACTTT.

V gene TRBV19 combines with J gene TRBJ2-1; the D gene is possibly TRBD2 (7 bases). Germline CDR1 is LNHDA and CDR2 is SQIVND (reference sequence). Between the trimmed V and J ends, which lost 3 bases and 8 bases, there was a span of 11 bases. This CDR3 contains 13 residues. The DNA of the CDR3 is TGTGCCAGTAGTATTCCGGGGGGCCATGAGCAGTTCTTC. Amino acids: CASSIPGGHEQFF.

This clone has just one count. CDR3 in amino acids: CASSLDRTNQPQHF. The CDR3 coding sequence is TGTGCCAGCAGCTTGGACAGGACCAATCAGCCCCAGCATTTT. The V call is TRBV5-5, the J call TRBJ1-5; D perhaps matches TRBD1 (5 bases). Germline V gene data show CDR1 as SGHKS and CDR2 as YYEKEE (reference sequence). The CDR3 covers 14 residues. The V gene lost 0 bases and the J gene lost 3 bases, with 7 bases spanning the gap.

Comment on this clone: At one end, the junction sequence differs from germline, possibly due to a read error. The chain recombines TRBV6-1 with TRBJ1-3; D gene ambiguous. This CDR3 is 15 amino acids long. Germline CDR1 MNHNS, CDR2 SASEGT. DNA for the CDR3: TGTGCCAGCAGCGAAGAGTCTTACTCTGGAAACACCATATATTTT. Protein: CASSEESYSGNTIYF.

The chain has TRBV15 and TRBJ2-1; D perhaps matches TRBD2 (6 bases). Germline V gene data show CDR1 as LNHNV and CDR2 as YYDKDF (reference sequence). The CDR3 sequence is 18 residues long. With 0 bases removed from V and 1 base from J, the gap between germline ends came to 16 bases. CDR3 coding DNA: TGTGCCACCAGCAGAGATCGGGGGACCGCAGGTTCCTACAATGAGCAGTTCTTC. It translates to CATSRDRGTAGSYNEQFF.